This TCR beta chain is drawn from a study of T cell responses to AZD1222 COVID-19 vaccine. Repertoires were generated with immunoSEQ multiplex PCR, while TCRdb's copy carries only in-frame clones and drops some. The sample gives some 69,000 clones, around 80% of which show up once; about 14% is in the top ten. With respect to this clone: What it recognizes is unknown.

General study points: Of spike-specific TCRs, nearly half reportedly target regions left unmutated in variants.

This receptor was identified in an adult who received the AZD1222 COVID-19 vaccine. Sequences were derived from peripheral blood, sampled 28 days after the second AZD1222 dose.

CDR3 coding DNA: TGTGCCAGCAGTTTCAGGGGGCGCGGCTACACCTTC. Encoded protein: CASSFRGRGYTF. The chain employs TRBV12-3 or TRBV12-4 and TRBJ1-2; 8 bases are shared with TRBD1. The CDR3 totals 12 residues. Unmatched junction bases numbered 2, after V lost 3 bases and J lost 8 bases.